The entry that follows covers one T cell receptor beta chain sequence. No antigen is known for it. These data originate in a study of cytomegalovirus exposure and HLA in healthy donors. The PCR ran on 60 Vbeta and 13 Jbeta primers. Clones were sequenced by immunoSEQ multiplex PCR, and TCRdb holds only the in-frame ones, with some missing. The sample shows about 140,000 clones, around 80% of them seen only once. Study-level findings and limits: Upon later analysis, HLA-associated TCR beta chains proved more clonally expanded than other, equally common chains. A later analysis linked around 17,000 TCR beta sequences to HLA alleles at 0.05 false discovery rate.

Healthy bone marrow donors supplied every sample. Input material: PBMCs. The source is a woman aged 45 to 65 in good health and CMV-seropositive.

The CDR3 is CASREDRGGKGQHF. The CDR3 DNA is TGTGCCAGCAGAGAGGACAGGGGTGGAAAGGGCCAGCATTTT. The chain employs TRBV2 and TRBJ1-5; 9 positions agree with TRBD1. With 6 bases clipped from V and 12 bases from J, the junction kept 12 bases outside the gene matches. There are 14 residues in the CDR3. The germline CDR1 and CDR2 sequences are SNHLY and FYNNEI.